The T cell receptor beta chain under discussion was sequenced for a study of T cells in Graves' hyperthyroidism and ophthalmopathy. This clonotype has at least ten counts. The TCR beta CDR3 regions underwent amplification using RNA transcripts as the source. Researchers ran a first-round RT-PCR on the TCR CDR3 using the HTBI primer set. TCRdb processed the multiplex PCR reads anew with MiXCR; each CDR3 protein has one entry. The table has hundreds of thousands of distinct CDR3 sequences, roughly 20% seen once. The receptor was isolated from a middle-aged man with Graves' ophthalmopathy. Sample: blood.

CDR3 nucleotides: TGTGCCAGCAGCCTCCGGCAGGGGCTAGAAGAGACCCAGTACTTC. Its translation is CASSLRQGLEETQYF. V is TRBV9 and J is TRBJ2-5; D perhaps matches TRBD1 (6 bases). The V and J ends lost 4 bases and 3 bases respectively, with 16 bases between them. This CDR3 region has 15 residues. Germline V gene sequence: CDR1 SGDLS, CDR2 YYNGEE.